A single sample is the source of the 4 T cell receptor beta chains below, sequenced in a study of blood T cell repertoires in COVID-19. Measured with immunoSEQ multiplex PCR; TCRdb has only the in-frame clones, and not every one. The table has some 16,000 clones, 70% to 90% seen once. The sample was peripheral blood. Source of these receptors: a man at least 80 years old with acute or convalescent COVID-19.

The J gene is TRBJ2-1, the V gene TRBV5-4; 9 bases map to TRBD2. The V segment lost 6 bases and the J segment 8 bases; nucleotides outside the gene matches: 12. The length of the CDR3 is 15 residues. Germline CDR1 and CDR2: SGHNT and YYREEE (reference sequence). CDR3 in amino acids: CASNPKLAGSDEQFF. The CDR3 nucleotides read TGTGCCAGCAACCCGAAGCTAGCGGGGAGCGATGAGCAGTTCTTC.

This chain links TRBV5-1 with TRBJ2-3, with D hard to call. With 0 bases removed from V and 6 bases from J, the gap between germline ends came to 14 bases. Germline V lookup: CDR1 SGHRS, CDR2 YFSETQ. CDR3 size: 15 residues. CDR3 nucleotide sequence: TGCGCCAGCAGCTTGGTTGAGCGAGCTCACGATACGCAGTATTTT. Its protein product is CASSLVERAHDTQYF.

The chain carries TRBV2 and TRBJ1-6; D not certain. Germline-derived CDR1 and CDR2 are SNHLY and FYNNEI. Trimming shortened V by 5 bases and J by 0 bases, and 8 bases separated the two germline ends. This CDR3 is 15 amino acids long. For the CDR3, the DNA is TGTGCCAGCAGTTCCGGGAGCTCCTATAATTCACCCCTCCACTTT. Its protein is CASSSGSSYNSPLHF.

The chain has TRBV5-1 and TRBJ2-5; TRBD2 matches at 13 bases. The CDR3 is 15 residues long. Germline V lookup: CDR1 SGHRS, CDR2 YFSETQ. Losses at the gene ends were 4 bases for V and 2 bases for J; bases not matched to a gene: 2. The CDR3: CASSPGLAGQETQYF. The CDR3 bases are TGCGCCAGCAGCCCGGGACTAGCGGGGCAAGAGACCCAGTACTTC.